This TCR beta chain was retrieved from a study of blood T cells in healthy people across ages. Study-wide results and caveats: It was held that the diversity estimates obtained from one million T cells were underestimates.

The second PCR ran roughly 6 to 11 cycles with a sample-barcoded 5' primer and J-beta primers. A template-switch adaptor with 12 random nucleotides tagged each cDNA molecule. From the 5' RACE reads, TCRdb called clonotypes with MiXCR, one entry per CDR3 protein. The data contain about 780,000 distinct CDR3 sequences, about 45% of them singletons. With respect to this clonotype: No antigen is known for it.

Every donor contributed about 10 milliliters of peripheral blood by blood draw. This CDR3 contains 13 residues. The ends were cut back, 6 bases at V and 7 bases at J, with 13 bases in the middle. The germline CDR1 and CDR2 sequences are SGHTA and FQGNSA. Sample: blood. The chain is built from TRBV7-2 and TRBJ2-1, with D unresolved. This TCR was recovered from a man older than 75 in good health. As DNA, the CDR3 is TGTGCCAGCAGTGAAGACTTAGGGAATGAGCAGTTCTTC. Its translation: CASSEDLGNEQFF.